This record looks at one TCR beta chain sequence and its context. The repertoire was sequenced with immunoSEQ multiplex PCR; TCRdb's copy has only in-frame clones and lacks some. The sample lists 600,000 to 750,000 clones, about 92% seen once, with approximately 35% in the top ten. The data were obtained in a study of shared clonotypes between healthy human individuals. The V gene lost 1 base and the J gene lost 6 bases, with 6 bases spanning the gap. Germline V gene sequence: CDR1 MGHRA, CDR2 YSYEKL. This CDR3 is 12 amino acids long. This chain links TRBV4-1 with TRBJ1-1; D gene unclear. The source is a man between 18 and 35 years old in good health. Some clones in this sample may be carry-over from other donors' samples. Sequencing was carried out using memory CD8+ T cells from PBMCs. This sample's subset: CD45RO+ cells pooled with CCR7-negative TemRA cells. CDR3: CASSQVWAEAFF. The CDR3 nucleotides are TGCGCCAGCAGCCAAGTTTGGGCTGAAGCTTTCTTT.